This entry lists 26 T cell receptor beta chains sequenced from one sample in a study of T cells in localized non-small cell lung cancer. Clones were sequenced by immunoSEQ multiplex PCR, and TCRdb holds only the in-frame ones, with some missing. The table shows some 66,000 clones, with 80% to 90% occurring only once. Specimen: peripheral blood, collected before any cancer treatment. The receptors were gathered from a female donor aged 60 or older with stage I lung adenocarcinoma.

The rearrangement uses TRBV5-6 and TRBJ1-1, with a possible D match to TRBD1 (6 bases). Germline V lookup: CDR1 SGHDT, CDR2 YYEEEE. The CDR3 contains 18 residues. Trimming removed 0 bases at V and 4 bases at J, with 22 bases between. The CDR3 sequence: CASSLGDTFNGMSTEAFF. CDR3 DNA: TGTGCCAGCAGCTTGGGGGACACCTTCAATGGCATGAGCACTGAAGCTTTCTTT.

The chain recombines TRBV5-4 with TRBJ1-2; the D is unclear. CDR1 SGHNT and CDR2 YYREEE come from the germline V gene (reference sequence). Trimming shortened V by 4 bases and J by 7 bases, and 14 bases separated the two germline ends. CDR3 length: 13 residues. CDR3 loop: CASSLGSLGGYTF. In DNA, the CDR3 is TGTGCCAGCAGCCTCGGTTCCCTGGGTGGCTACACCTTC.

V usage is TRBV11-2 and J usage is TRBJ2-2; the D gene is possibly TRBD1 (6 bases). The CDR3 has 15 amino acids. Germline V gene sequence: CDR1 SGHAT, CDR2 FQNNGV. Between the trimmed V and J ends, which lost 6 bases and 0 bases, there was a span of 11 bases. For the CDR3, the DNA is TGTGCCAGCAGTCCAACAGGGACGAACACCGGGGAGCTGTTTTTT. It specifies CASSPTGTNTGELFF.

The V and J genes are TRBV5-4 and TRBJ2-2, with D perhaps matching TRBD1 (6 bases). Trimming pared 10 bases from V and 1 base from J, leaving 14 bases between. CDR3 length: 14 residues. Per germline, CDR1 SGHNT and CDR2 YYREEE (reference sequence). CDR3 sequence: CAWGTGLNTGELFF. The CDR3 coding sequence is TGTGCCTGGGGAACAGGGTTGAACACCGGGGAGCTGTTTTTT. Drawing the rest from reference TRBV5-4 and TRBJ2-2, the complete variable domain is ETGVTQSPTHLIKTRGQQVTLRCSSQSGHNTVSWYQQALGQGPQFIFQYYREEENGRGNFPPRFSGLQFPNYSSELNVNALELDDSALYLCAWGTGLNTGELFFGEGSRLTVL.

V is TRBV6-5 and J is TRBJ1-3, with D unresolved. This CDR3 is 14 amino acids long. CDR1 and CDR2 (germline): MNHEY, SVGAGI. Trimming took off 7 bases at V and 1 base at J, with 11 bases between the two ends. CDR3: CASTQPASGNTIYF. The CDR3 DNA sequence: TGTGCCAGCACACAACCGGCTTCTGGAAACACCATATATTTT.

This clone was counted once. Here the CDR3 DNA reads TGTGCCAGCTCACCATTAGGGGCTGTGGGGGATACGCAGTATTTT. Its translation: CASSPLGAVGDTQYF. The V and J genes are TRBV18 and TRBJ2-3, with D possibly being TRBD1 (5 bases). CDR1 and CDR2 (germline): KGHSH, LQKENI. CDR3 size: 15 residues. The V gene lost 2 bases and the J gene lost 6 bases, with 15 bases spanning the gap.

The chain carries TRBV7-2 and TRBJ2-5; D ambiguous. Germline values: CDR1 SGHTA, CDR2 FQGNSA. The CDR3 contains 12 residues. Trimming stripped 5 bases from V and 2 bases from J, with 6 bases between. The CDR3: CASSRYQETQYF. CDR3 DNA: TGTGCCAGCAGCCGCTATCAAGAGACCCAGTACTTC.

The chain recombines TRBV5-1 with TRBJ1-1; the D gene is possibly TRBD1 (5 bases). The CDR3 sequence is 16 residues long. V lost 3 bases and J 1 base, leaving 16 bases between the germline ends. Germline V gives CDR1 SGHRS, CDR2 YFSETQ. The CDR3 sequence: CASSWGQGGRNTEAFF. The CDR3 DNA sequence: TGCGCCAGCAGCTGGGGCCAGGGAGGTCGGAACACTGAAGCTTTCTTT.

The chain uses TRBV5-6 and TRBJ2-7; perhaps TRBD2 as D (7 bases). This CDR3 has 13 residues. Trimming took off 6 bases at V and 0 bases at J, with 10 bases between the two ends. In germline, CDR1 is SGHDT, CDR2 YYEEEE. CDR3 sequence: CASKGGFSYEQYF. Written as DNA, the CDR3 is TGTGCCAGCAAGGGGGGGTTCTCCTACGAGCAGTACTTC. Using reference TRBV5-6 and TRBJ2-7 for the parts outside the CDR3, the full variable domain is DAGVTQSPTHLIKTRGQQVTLRCSPKSGHDTVSWYQQALGQGPQFIFQYYEEEERQRGNFPDRFSGHQFPNYSSELNVNALLLGDSALYLCASKGGFSYEQYFGPGTRLTVT.

The chain combines TRBV5-6 with TRBJ1-2; weak D call: TRBD1 (5 bases). Trimming removed 0 bases at V and 8 bases at J, with 8 bases between. CDR1 SGHDT and CDR2 YYEEEE come from the germline V gene. The CDR3 sequence is 12 residues long. The CDR3 region has the DNA TGTGCCAGCAGCTTGGAGTCAGGGGGCTACACCTTC. Translated: CASSLESGGYTF.

V is TRBV18 and J is TRBJ1-4; 8 nucleotides align to TRBD1. The V gene end was trimmed by 3 bases and the J gene end by 5 bases; junction bases not matched to a gene: 8. Germline loops: CDR1 KGHSH, CDR2 LQKENI. This CDR3 has 16 residues. The CDR3 is CASSPPQGAGNEKLFF. The CDR3 DNA reads TGTGCCAGCTCACCCCCTCAGGGGGCAGGGAATGAAAAACTGTTTTTT.

The V call is TRBV6-6, the J call TRBJ2-5; D is ambiguous. The germline V and J ends were trimmed by 5 bases and 12 bases, with 25 bases remaining between them. Germline loops: CDR1 MNHNY, CDR2 SVGAGI (reference sequence). CDR3 size: 15 residues. CDR3 in amino acids: CASSPIVAGTHREYF. Here the CDR3 DNA reads TGTGCCAGCAGTCCCATCGTAGCAGGTACCCATCGAGAGTACTTC.

The V call is TRBV6-4, the J call TRBJ2-3, with 8 bases that match TRBD1. Germline CDR1 is MRHNA and CDR2 is SNTAGT. The CDR3 is 16 residues long. Trimming cost V 3 bases and J 5 bases; bases outside gene matches: 10. The CDR3 reads CASSEGRDGQGDTQYF. The CDR3 DNA sequence: TGTGCCAGCAGTGAAGGGAGAGACGGACAGGGAGATACGCAGTATTTT.

The chain uses TRBV5-1 and TRBJ2-1; 8 bases map to TRBD1. Germline V lookup: CDR1 SGHRS, CDR2 YFSETQ. With 1 base clipped from V and 0 bases from J, the junction kept 3 bases outside the gene matches. The CDR3 runs to 16 residues. The CDR3 DNA reads TGCGCCAGCAGCTTGCCTACAGGGGGCTCCTACAATGAGCAGTTCTTC. Protein: CASSLPTGGSYNEQFF.

The DNA for the CDR3 is TGTGCCAGCAGCAGGGGGACGGGTGAAAAACTGTTTTTT. Its translation: CASSRGTGEKLFF. The chain couples TRBV6-5 to TRBJ1-4; 7 positions match TRBD1. J gave up 7 bases and V 6 bases, and 5 bases lay outside the gene matches. CDR3 size: 13 residues. CDR1 is MNHEY and CDR2 is SVGAGI in the germline V gene.

The chain combines TRBV10-3 with TRBJ1-1; no definite D call. V was shortened by 3 bases and J by 1 base, with 9 bases between the two germline ends. CDR1 is ENHRY, CDR2 SYGVKD, per germline. The CDR3 runs to 14 residues. CDR3 DNA sequence: TGTGCCATCAGTGAAGGTCAGGCGAACACTGAAGCTTTCTTT. Translating it yields CAISEGQANTEAFF.

The rearrangement joins TRBV11-2 to TRBJ2-1, with 14 bases lining up with TRBD2. V trimming: 5 bases; J trimming: 7 bases; junction bases outside the gene matches: 13. In germline, CDR1 is SGHAT, CDR2 FQNNGV. The length of the CDR3 is 18 residues. CDR3 DNA sequence: TGTGCCAGCAGCCGATGGGGGACTAGCGGGAGTATTAGGAATGAGCAGTTCTTC. It encodes CASSRWGTSGSIRNEQFF.

V and J are TRBV9 and TRBJ1-4; TRBD1 agrees at 12 bases. This CDR3 comprises 17 residues. After removal of 2 bases from V and 8 bases from J, the junction contained 10 bases not matched to a gene. Per the germline V gene, CDR1 is SGDLS and CDR2 is YYNGEE. The CDR3 region has the DNA TGTGCCAGCAGCGTGGGGACAGGGGGCGTCGATCGGGAAAAACTGTTTTTT. It specifies CASSVGTGGVDREKLFF.

The sample holds a few counts of this clone. This sequence joins TRBV12-5 and TRBJ1-1; D not certain. Germline V gives CDR1 LGHNT, CDR2 FRNRAP. V was shortened by 5 bases and J by 4 bases, with 14 bases between the two germline ends. CDR3 length: 14 amino acids. The DNA of the CDR3 is TGTGCTAGTGGTACCCAGAGCGTAGTCACTGAAGCTTTCTTT. This translates into CASGTQSVVTEAFF.

CDR3 DNA: TGTGCCAGCAGCAGCACAGGGATGCTTATGAACACCATATATTTT. Translating it yields CASSSTGMLMNTIYF. This chain connects TRBV5-8 to TRBJ1-3; perhaps TRBD1 as D (6 bases). V lost 4 bases and J 7 bases, leaving 18 bases between the germline ends. CDR3 size: 15 residues. Looked up from germline, CDR1 is SGHTS and CDR2 is YDEGEE.

V usage is TRBV5-6 and J usage is TRBJ2-3, with D possibly called TRBD1 or TRBD2 (6 bases each). Deletions cut 3 bases from V and 2 bases from J, with 16 bases between. CDR3 length: 16 residues. Germline values: CDR1 SGHDT, CDR2 YYEEEE. The CDR3 is CASSSGAQRLTDTQYF. CDR3 bases: TGTGCCAGCAGCTCGGGGGCCCAGCGACTCACAGATACGCAGTATTTT.

The gene calls are TRBV7-8 and TRBJ1-1; no reliable D call. V lost 3 bases and J lost 2, with 7 bases in between. The CDR3 runs to 13 residues. Germline CDR1 and CDR2: SGHVS and FQNEAQ. The CDR3 coding sequence is TGTGCCAGCAGCTTGTTACCTAACACTGAAGCTTTCTTT. Translated: CASSLLPNTEAFF.

The chain carries TRBV9 and TRBJ2-5; 8 bases are shared with TRBD1. The CDR3 covers 15 residues. J lost 4 bases, V lost 2 bases, and 7 bases had no gene match. Per germline, CDR1 SGDLS and CDR2 YYNGEE. This CDR3 is CASSVTGAQGETQYF. Written as DNA, the CDR3 is TGTGCCAGCAGCGTGACAGGGGCCCAAGGAGAGACCCAGTACTTC.

V usage is TRBV19 and J usage is TRBJ2-7; 13 nucleotides align to TRBD2. V lost 1 base to trimming and J lost 2 bases; unmatched junction nucleotides: 5. The CDR3 is made up of 17 amino acids. CDR1 is LNHDA and CDR2 is SQIVND in the germline V gene (reference sequence). The DNA for the CDR3 is TGTGCCAGTAGTATAGGAGGACTAGCGGGGGACCCCTACGAGCAGTACTTC. This encodes CASSIGGLAGDPYEQYF.

The chain is built from TRBV5-1 and TRBJ1-1, with 7 positions matching TRBD1. CDR3 length: 14 amino acids. CDR1 and CDR2 from the germline V gene are SGHRS and YFSETQ. Trimming removed 2 bases from V and 4 bases from J; junction bases left unmatched: 5. CDR3: CASSLQGIGTEAFF. For the CDR3, the DNA is TGCGCCAGCAGCTTACAGGGGATTGGCACTGAAGCTTTCTTT.

This rearrangement joins TRBV7-9 to TRBJ1-1; D remains ambiguous. This CDR3 contains 15 residues. Between the trimmed V and J ends, which lost 1 base and 4 bases, there was a span of 13 bases. Germline CDR1 and CDR2: SEHNR and FQNEAQ (reference sequence). The CDR3 DNA sequence: TGTGCCAGCAGCTTAGGGGTGGGGTATGGCACTGAAGCTTTCTTT. Protein product: CASSLGVGYGTEAFF.